This T cell receptor (beta chain) was observed in a study of blood T cell repertoires in COVID-19. Assignments of participants to cohorts depended upon their own reported clinical history. Germline values: CDR1 SGDLS, CDR2 YYNGEE. This CDR3 has 17 amino acids. The junction had 11 bases not matched to a gene; V was cut back by 4 bases and J by 4 bases. Only in-frame clones appear in the TCRdb table, and some are missing; sequencing was by immunoSEQ multiplex PCR. The table includes 200,000 to 300,000 clones, more than 70% detected once. The sequencing input was PBMCs or T cells enriched from blood (not recorded which). The receptor comes from a woman in her thirties or forties with acute COVID-19. J is TRBJ2-5 and V is TRBV9; the match to TRBD2 covers 12 bases. CDR3 sequence reads: CASSPGASGGAVETQYF. In DNA, the CDR3 is TGTGCCAGCAGCCCGGGGGCTAGCGGGGGGGCCGTAGAGACCCAGTACTTC.